This TCR beta chain comes out of a study of PD-L1 blockade in urothelial cancer. The time point is: pretreatment peripheral blood. V shed 6 bases and J 5 bases; nucleotides not matched to a gene: 9. The CDR3 has 16 amino acids. Looked up from germline, CDR1 is LNHDA and CDR2 is SQIVND (reference sequence). Of note for this clone: Antigen specificity is unknown.

Study-level points and caveats: Tumor-associated clones in the blood of durable-benefit patients grew more at 3 weeks.

Sequenced by immunoSEQ multiplex PCR; TCRdb stores in-frame clones only, minus some. The sample includes tens of thousands of clones, roughly 82% of them seen just once. This receptor was obtained from a man in his forties or fifties with urothelial cancer. This specimen consisted of PBMCs, obtained around atezolizumab (anti-PD-L1) treatment. The chain combines TRBV19 with TRBJ2-5; 13 bases fit TRBD2. The CDR3 loop is CASSTPLAGGWETQYF. The DNA of the CDR3 is TGTGCCAGTAGCACCCCACTAGCGGGAGGGTGGGAGACCCAGTACTTC.